Listed here is a single T cell receptor beta chain. These data belong to a study of blood T cell repertoires in COVID-19. Study overall: Material from acute and convalescent COVID-19 was sourced from the United States, Italy and Spain. In each case, the material was cDNA or gDNA derived from T cells, B-cell-depleted T cells, or PBMCs.

The J segment lost 7 bases and the V segment lost 4 bases, leaving 10 bases of the junction unmatched. CDR3 length equals 16 residues. CDR1 and CDR2 from the germline V gene are MGHRA and YSYEKL. In the authors' workflow: Amplification with reference gene primers provided the estimates of nucleated cell counts. Sequencing used immunoSEQ multiplex PCR; TCRdb keeps in-frame clones, though not all of them. D and trimming come from the DNA, and the V and J calls and clone size come from that table. Of under 200,000 clones listed, roughly 85% are singletons. This TCR was recovered from a man aged 55-75 years with active or convalescent COVID-19. Sequenced sample: peripheral blood. The rearrangement joins TRBV4-1 to TRBJ1-6, with TRBD1 identical over 7 bases. The CDR3 here is CASSPGDSRTNSPLHF. The DNA for the CDR3 is TGCGCCAGCAGCCCCGGGGACAGCCGGACGAATTCACCCCTCCACTTT.